This record concerns one TCR beta chain sequence. Its antigen is still unknown. The data stem from a study of siplizumab effects on memory and regulatory T cells. Study observations and caveats: Proliferating Tregs from siplizumab cultures lacked functional confirmation of suppression. On average, about 69% of mappable alloreactive CD4+ clones were Treg-derived under siplizumab, against about 30% in controls. Apparently key alloresponse contributors, naive T cells also seemed more diverse than memory cells.

About 9.5 x 10^4 TCR templates underwent assay in each sample. The assay was immunoSEQ multiplex PCR, and TCRdb's table has in-frame clones only and misses some. Here the sample spans tens of thousands of clones, over 85% being singletons. V dropped 7 bases and J dropped 2; count of bases not matched to a gene: 7. Germline CDR1 reads MNHNS; CDR2 reads SASEGT. The CDR3 covers 15 residues. The sample comprised CD8+ T cells sorted from blood. The receptor was derived from a human donor in good health. This chain connects TRBV6-1 to TRBJ2-7; 11 bases match TRBD2. The CDR3 region is CASTIQGLAAYEQYF. CDR3 DNA: TGTGCCAGCACCATTCAGGGACTAGCGGCCTACGAGCAGTACTTC.